This T cell receptor (beta chain) was retrieved from a study of blood T cell repertoires in COVID-19. Germline V gene lookup returns CDR1 SNHLY and CDR2 FYNNEI. V was trimmed by 6 bases and J by 3 bases, leaving 20 bases between them. There are 16 residues in the CDR3. Repertoires were generated with immunoSEQ multiplex PCR, while TCRdb's copy carries only in-frame clones and drops some. The sample lists 25,000 to 30,000 clones, 75% to 90% seen once, with around 10% in the top ten. Sequencing input: peripheral blood. This chain links TRBV2 with TRBJ2-5; D ambiguous. The TCR was taken from a man aged 60-69 years with acute or convalescent COVID-19. CDR3 nucleotide sequence: TGTGCCAGCAGGAACTGGGCACCCGGCCGAAAAGAGACCCAGTACTTC. Encoded protein: CASRNWAPGRKETQYF.